This T cell receptor beta chain derives from a study of blood T cell repertoires in COVID-19. Study details: The cDNA or gDNA used as material had been derived from T cells, B-cell-depleted T cells, or PBMCs.

Cohort assignment relied on participant-reported clinical history. The method was immunoSEQ multiplex PCR; TCRdb's version includes in-frame clones alone and lacks a portion of them. The sample lists around 260,000 clones, 80% to 95% occurring once. The sequencing sample was made of PBMCs or T cells enriched from blood (not recorded which). The receptor was derived from a woman under 40 who had recovered from COVID-19.

This CDR3 is CASSTDISGNTIYF. The CDR3 nucleotides are TGTGCCAGCAGCACGGACATCTCTGGAAACACCATATATTTT. The chain links TRBV6-5 to TRBJ1-3; a possible D gene is TRBD1 (5 bases). This CDR3 comprises 14 residues. CDR1 is MNHEY and CDR2 is SVGAGI in the germline V gene. V lost 6 bases and J 0 bases, leaving 9 bases between the germline ends.